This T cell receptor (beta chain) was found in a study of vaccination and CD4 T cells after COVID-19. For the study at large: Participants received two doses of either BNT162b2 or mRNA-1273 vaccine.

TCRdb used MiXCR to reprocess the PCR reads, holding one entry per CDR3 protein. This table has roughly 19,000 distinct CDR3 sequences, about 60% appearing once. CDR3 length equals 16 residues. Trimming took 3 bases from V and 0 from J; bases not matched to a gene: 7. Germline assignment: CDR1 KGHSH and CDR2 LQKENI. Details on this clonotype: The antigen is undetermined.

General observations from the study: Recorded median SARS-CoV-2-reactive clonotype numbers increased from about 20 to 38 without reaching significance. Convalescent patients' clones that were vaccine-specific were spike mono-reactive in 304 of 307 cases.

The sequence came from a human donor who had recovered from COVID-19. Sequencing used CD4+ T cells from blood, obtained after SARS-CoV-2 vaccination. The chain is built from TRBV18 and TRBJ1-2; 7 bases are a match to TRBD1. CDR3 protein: CASSPDSQGANYGYTF. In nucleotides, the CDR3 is TGTGCCAGCTCACCCGACTCGCAGGGGGCTAACTATGGCTACACCTTC.